These 21 T cell receptor beta chains were sequenced from one sample in a study of blood T cell repertoires in COVID-19. The repertoire was sequenced with immunoSEQ multiplex PCR; TCRdb's copy has only in-frame clones and lacks some. The repertoire consists of some 260,000 clones, with around 86% occurring once and the leading ten covering about 1.7%. Input material: PBMCs or T cells enriched from blood (not recorded which). The receptors were sampled from a man aged 35-49 years who had recovered from COVID-19.

The CDR3 sequence is CASASGTSTDTQYF. CDR3 coding DNA: TGTGCCAGCGCTAGCGGGACGAGCACAGATACGCAGTATTTT. This chain connects TRBV28 to TRBJ2-3, with 9 bases lining up with TRBD2. The CDR3 has 14 residues. With 8 bases clipped from V and 0 bases from J, the junction kept 3 bases outside the gene matches. Germline V gene sequence: CDR1 MDHEN, CDR2 SYDVKM.

The CDR3 region is CASSHRGADTQYF. DNA for the CDR3: TGTGCCAGCAGTCACAGGGGCGCAGATACGCAGTATTTT. The J gene is TRBJ2-3, the V gene TRBV6-5; 7 nucleotides match TRBD1. Trimming removed 5 bases from V and 4 bases from J; junction bases left unmatched: 3. The CDR3 consists of 13 residues. Germline-derived CDR1 and CDR2 are MNHEY and SVGAGI.

J is TRBJ1-2 and V is TRBV9; 7 nucleotides line up with TRBD1. Germline loops: CDR1 SGDLS, CDR2 YYNGEE. This CDR3 is built from 16 residues. The V and J ends lost 4 bases and 5 bases, in that order; junction bases with no gene match: 14. CDR3 region: CASSPLSGWDRYGYTF. CDR3 DNA sequence: TGTGCCAGCAGCCCTCTCTCCGGTTGGGACAGATATGGCTACACCTTC.

The rearrangement uses TRBV4-1 and TRBJ2-1; 15 bases fit TRBD2. Trimming removed 3 bases from V and 0 bases from J; junction bases left unmatched: 6. Germline CDR1 reads MGHRA; CDR2 reads YSYEKL. This CDR3 has 19 amino acids. The CDR3 DNA follows: TGCGCCAGCAGCCAGGGACTAGCGGGGGGCCCAAGCTCCTACAATGAGCAGTTCTTC. It specifies CASSQGLAGGPSSYNEQFF.

This clone turned up a few times. The V call is TRBV6-4, the J call TRBJ1-2; no reliable D call. CDR1 MRHNA and CDR2 SNTAGT come from the germline V gene. V lost 7 bases to trimming and J lost 8 bases, with 29 bases between them. The CDR3 loop spans 17 amino acids. CDR3 coding DNA: TGTGCCAGCACGACGGGAGGGAGGAGTAGAATATTTGGAGGCTACACCTTC. Its translation is CASTTGGRSRIFGGYTF.

The genes are TRBV13 and TRBJ1-1; 7 positions agree with TRBD1. The junction had 10 bases not matched to a gene; V was cut back by 4 bases and J by 2 bases. This CDR3 spans 16 amino acids. The germline V gene has CDR1 PRHDT and CDR2 FYEKMQ (reference sequence). CDR3: CASSSKGALGNTEAFF. The CDR3 DNA reads as TGTGCCAGCAGCTCCAAGGGGGCACTAGGAAACACTGAAGCTTTCTTT.

The chain combines TRBV2 with TRBJ2-7; 9 nucleotides line up with TRBD1. The CDR3 is made up of 11 amino acids. Germline V gene data show CDR1 as SNHLY and CDR2 as FYNNEI. Unmatched junction bases numbered 7, after V lost 7 bases and J lost 12 bases. The CDR3 DNA is TGTGCCAGCATTCGGGACAGGGTTCGGTACTTC. Translated: CASIRDRVRYF.

This clone appeared once. The V and J genes are TRBV7-9 and TRBJ2-1, with a weak D call TRBD2 (5 bases). The V end lost 8 bases, the J end lost 8 bases, and 10 bases lay between the germline ends. The CDR3 length is 11 residues. Germline CDR1 is SEHNR and CDR2 is FQNEAQ (reference sequence). This chain's CDR3 is CASSIGDEQFF. In nucleotides, the CDR3 is TGTGCCAGCTCAATCGGGGATGAGCAGTTCTTC.

V is TRBV28 and J is TRBJ2-7; 15 bases align to TRBD2. The CDR3 runs 16 residues. Per germline, CDR1 MDHEN and CDR2 SYDVKM. Losses at the gene ends were 4 bases for V and 5 bases for J; bases not matched to a gene: 6. CDR3 loop: CASSSGTSGRTNEQYF. CDR3 bases: TGTGCCAGCAGTTCCGGGACTAGCGGGAGGACCAACGAGCAGTACTTC.

The CDR3 DNA reads as TGTGCCAGCAGCTTGACCCCAGGGGACAATCAGCCCCAGCATTTT. This translates into CASSLTPGDNQPQHF. J is TRBJ1-5 and V is TRBV5-6; TRBD1 might be the D (6 bases). This CDR3 comprises 15 residues. The germline CDR1 and CDR2 sequences are SGHDT and YYEEEE. Between the trimmed V and J ends, which lost 1 base and 3 bases, there was a span of 11 bases.

V is TRBV7-9 and J is TRBJ1-4; tentatively, D is TRBD1 (6 bases). CDR1 SEHNR and CDR2 FQNEAQ come from the germline V gene (reference sequence). The CDR3 has 15 amino acids. V lost 4 bases, J lost 5 bases, and 14 bases lay in between. The CDR3 region has the DNA TGTGCCAGCAGCTGGAACAGGGCTCCGAATGAAAAACTGTTTTTT. Its protein product is CASSWNRAPNEKLFF.

This chain uses TRBV29-1 with TRBJ2-1; TRBD2 agrees at 8 bases. In germline, CDR1 is SQVTM, CDR2 ANQGSEA. The CDR3 spans 14 residues. Trimming at V came to 5 bases and at J to 7 bases, leaving 10 bases not matched to a gene. The CDR3 loop reads CSVPWAGGSNEQFF. In nucleotides, the CDR3 is TGCAGCGTTCCCTGGGCGGGGGGTTCTAATGAGCAGTTCTTC.

The V call is TRBV4-1, the J call TRBJ2-1; D possibly corresponds to TRBD1 (5 bases). V lost 4 bases, J lost 10 bases, and 8 bases lay in between. Germline values: CDR1 MGHRA, CDR2 YSYEKL. This CDR3 comprises 11 residues. The CDR3 is CASSPRVEQFF. The CDR3 DNA reads as TGCGCCAGCAGCCCCAGGGTAGAGCAGTTCTTC.

In its sample, this clone was seen a few times. This rearrangement joins TRBV2 to TRBJ1-5; D gene ambiguous. V shed 2 bases and J shed 5 bases, with 4 bases lying between them. This CDR3 region has 12 residues. CDR1 is SNHLY, CDR2 FYNNEI, per germline. CDR3 residues: CASSELYQPQHF. The CDR3 DNA sequence: TGTGCCAGCAGTGAACTTTATCAGCCCCAGCATTTT.

The chain links TRBV5-1 to TRBJ2-7; D is perhaps TRBD1 (6 bases). Germline lookup yields CDR1 SGHRS and CDR2 YFSETQ. The CDR3 is made up of 14 amino acids. V was pared by 6 bases and J by 2 bases, with 15 bases between. The CDR3 coding sequence is TGCGCCAGCACCGTGGGGACATTTACCTACGAGCAGTACTTC. Its protein is CASTVGTFTYEQYF. The full variable domain, with the rest looked up from reference TRBV5-1 and TRBJ2-7, is KAGVTQTPRYLIKTRGQQVTLSCSPISGHRSVSWYQQTPGQGLQFLFEYFSETQRNKGNFPGRFSGRQFSNSRSEMNVSTLELGDSALYLCASTVGTFTYEQYFGPGTRLTVT.

The chain has TRBV7-6 and TRBJ1-5; 7 bases line up with TRBD1. Germline-derived CDR1 and CDR2 are SGHVS and FNYEAQ. This CDR3 contains 14 residues. The junction had 4 bases not matched to a gene; V was cut back by 5 bases and J by 3 bases. The CDR3 is CASSKTGLNQPQHF. DNA for the CDR3: TGTGCCAGCAGCAAGACAGGGCTCAATCAGCCCCAGCATTTT.

The rearrangement links TRBV30 to TRBJ2-1, with 9 positions matching TRBD1. V dropped 0 bases and J dropped 12; count of bases not matched to a gene: 12. The CDR3 totals 15 residues. Germline CDR1 is GTSNPN and CDR2 is SVGIG (reference sequence). CDR3 residues: CAWSVRETGGSRQFF. The CDR3 region has the DNA TGTGCCTGGAGTGTACGTGAGACAGGGGGAAGTCGGCAGTTCTTC.

The V gene is TRBV28, the J gene TRBJ1-2, with TRBD1 as a possible D gene (6 bases). The CDR3 has 15 amino acids. Trimming cost V 10 bases and J 3 bases, with 21 bases left between them. Germline-derived CDR1 and CDR2 are MDHEN and SYDVKM. The CDR3 protein is CATTGTRSNYYGYTF. In DNA, the CDR3 is TGTGCCACCACGGGGACAAGAAGCAATTACTATGGCTACACCTTC.

The chain links TRBV15 to TRBJ1-2, with 8 bases identical to TRBD1. The CDR3 has 14 residues. Germline loops: CDR1 LNHNV, CDR2 YYDKDF (reference sequence). The V segment lost 4 bases and the J segment 4 bases; nucleotides outside the gene matches: 5. CDR3 amino acids: CATSTAGGAYGYTF. The DNA for the CDR3 is TGTGCCACCAGCACCGCAGGGGGCGCCTATGGCTACACCTTC.

The chain couples TRBV14 to TRBJ2-7; the D gene is possibly TRBD1 (6 bases). Germline CDR1 and CDR2: SGHDN and FVKESK. V was pared by 5 bases and J by 4 bases, with 12 bases between. This CDR3 region has 13 residues. CDR3 sequence reads: CASSSGVLYEQYF. The CDR3 nucleotides read TGTGCCAGCAGCTCAGGGGTCCTTTACGAGCAGTACTTC.

Comment on this clone: Distinct nucleotide sequences in the sample also encode this CDR3. The chain recombines TRBV28 with TRBJ1-2; D gene unclear. Germline V gene sequence: CDR1 MDHEN, CDR2 SYDVKM. The V and J ends lost 3 bases and 5 bases respectively, with 7 bases between them. The CDR3 is 12 residues long. The DNA of the CDR3 is TGTGCCAGCAGTTTGGCGGGGTATGGCTACACCTTC. Translation: CASSLAGYGYTF.